The 5 T cell receptor beta chains below were found in one sample sequenced in a study of T cells in Graves' hyperthyroidism and ophthalmopathy. TCR beta CDR3 region amplification was performed from RNA transcripts. Initially, a first-round RT-PCR of the TCR CDR3 employed the HTBI primer set. TCRdb independently ran MiXCR on the multiplex PCR reads; one entry per CDR3 protein. Here the sample spans 690,000 or so distinct CDR3 sequences, approximately 18% being singletons. Sequencing was done on a sample of blood. The receptors originated from a woman in her forties or fifties with Graves' hyperthyroidism that later progressed to Graves' ophthalmopathy.

This clonotype came up many times. The chain recombines TRBV18 with TRBJ2-5; 8 bases fit TRBD1. V lost 3 bases and J lost 5; bases outside the gene matches: 5. Germline CDR1 reads KGHSH; CDR2 reads LQKENI. This CDR3 is 14 amino acids long. Here the CDR3 DNA reads TGTGCCAGCTCACCCCTGGACAGGGAGGAGACCCAGTACTTC. Protein product: CASSPLDREETQYF.

This clonotype was counted many times. The rearrangement links TRBV6-1 to TRBJ1-1; D unresolved. CDR1 MNHNS and CDR2 SASEGT come from the germline V gene. This CDR3 is built from 15 residues. V was clipped by 10 bases and J by 3 bases, with 21 bases between them. The chain's CDR3 is CATMGIGIGDTEAFF. For the CDR3, the DNA is TGTGCCACTATGGGTATCGGGATCGGAGACACTGAAGCTTTCTTT.

Only a few counts were recorded for this clonotype. V gene TRBV20-1 combines with J gene TRBJ2-2; the match to TRBD1 covers 10 bases. Trimming at V came to 1 base and at J to 5 bases, leaving 7 bases not matched to a gene. The CDR3 totals 16 residues. Per germline, CDR1 DFQATT and CDR2 SNEGSKA (reference sequence). CDR3 coding DNA: TGCAGTGCTAGAGCCCGACAGGGGGCGATGACCGGGGAGCTGTTTTTT. It specifies CSARARQGAMTGELFF.

J is TRBJ2-3 and V is TRBV3-1, with 13 bases matching TRBD2. The CDR3 loop spans 20 amino acids. Germline trimming cut 3 bases from V and 0 bases from J; bases unmatched to any gene: 12. Germline lookup yields CDR1 LGHDT and CDR2 YNNKEL (reference sequence). The CDR3 nucleotides read TGTGCCAGCAGCCAGCTCCCTGGGACTAGCGGGGATCCCAGCACAGATACGCAGTATTTT. This encodes CASSQLPGTSGDPSTDTQYF.

This clonotype was seen a handful of times. The rearrangement links TRBV5-1 to TRBJ1-2; D not certain. V dropped 0 bases and J dropped 5 bases, with 14 bases sitting between them. The germline gives CDR1 SGHRS, CDR2 YFSETQ. This CDR3 has 15 residues. The CDR3 protein is CASSLGGSAGYGYTF. The CDR3, as DNA: TGCGCCAGCAGCTTGGGAGGCAGTGCGGGGTATGGCTACACCTTC.